Reported below is one T cell receptor (beta chain). Antigen unknown. Treatment denoted: roughly nine-day PBMC culture with coronavirus spike peptide pools or control peptides (ViraFEST assay). The junction had 9 bases not matched to a gene; V was cut back by 5 bases and J by 4 bases. This CDR3 has 16 amino acids. In germline, CDR1 is DFQATT, CDR2 SNEGSKA (reference sequence). The data stem from a study of vaccination and CD4 T cells after COVID-19. At the Johns Hopkins FTIC core, DNA taken from cultured CD4+ T cells was sequenced by way of the Oncomine TCR Beta short-read assay. MiXCR, run by TCRdb on the PCR reads, gives a single entry per CDR3 protein. The sample holds about 20,000 distinct CDR3 sequences; roughly 44% are singletons and the top ten take 13%.

The clonotype comes from a human donor with COVID-19. Input material: cultured CD4+ T cells from blood. The chain links TRBV20-1 to TRBJ2-1; TRBD2 matches 12 bases. The CDR3 DNA sequence: TGCAGTGCTCGACTAGCGGGGGCGAAAATTTACAATGAGCAGTTCTTC. This sequence encodes CSARLAGAKIYNEQFF.